This TCR beta chain comes out of a study of neurological immune-mediated disorders. TCRdb recomputed calls from the 5' RACE reads with MiXCR, one row per CDR3 protein. The data show about 52,000 distinct CDR3 sequences, 3.8% seen once. This CDR3 is 14 amino acids long. With V trimmed by 3 bases and J by 7 bases, 8 bases remained unmatched. Germline-derived CDR1 and CDR2 are DFQATT and SNEGSKA (reference sequence). Study results and limitations: Repertoires from 18 of 34 multiple sclerosis patients grouped phylogenetically into a related-CDR3 cluster, suggesting a possible signature.

Notes on this clonotype: The antigen is not known.

This sequence joins TRBV20-1 and TRBJ1-5, with 8 nucleotides matching TRBD1. The origin of this receptor is a man between 60 and 75 years old with multiple sclerosis. The specimen was PBMCs. The CDR3 sequence is CSARDRVQGQPQHF. CDR3 bases: TGCAGTGCTAGGGACAGGGTGCAGGGGCAGCCCCAGCATTTT.